Listed here are 27 T cell receptor beta chains from one sample, sequenced in a study of cytomegalovirus exposure and HLA in healthy donors. Vbeta (60) and Jbeta (13) primers were used in the PCR. Produced via immunoSEQ multiplex PCR; TCRdb's table is partial and in-frame only. The table records about 200,000 clones, 79% of them present only once. Sequencing used PBMCs. These receptors all come from a girl between 10 and 17 years old in good health and CMV-seropositive.

The chain carries TRBV6-1 and TRBJ1-1; D may be TRBD1 (5 bases). Trimming took 7 bases from V and 0 from J, leaving 9 bases between them. This CDR3 comprises 13 residues. Germline CDR1 is MNHNS and CDR2 is SASEGT. The CDR3 loop is CASMQGLNTEAFF. In DNA, the CDR3 is TGTGCCAGCATGCAGGGCTTGAACACTGAAGCTTTCTTT.

The chain couples TRBV30 to TRBJ1-4, with D perhaps TRBD1 (5 bases). Germline V gives CDR1 GTSNPN, CDR2 SVGIG (reference sequence). The CDR3 runs to 14 residues. V lost 0 bases and J 3 bases, leaving 8 bases between the germline ends. CDR3 sequence reads: CAWSVPGSNEKLFF. DNA of the CDR3: TGTGCCTGGAGTGTACCAGGGTCTAATGAAAAACTGTTTTTT.

The chain employs TRBV2 and TRBJ2-2; the match to TRBD1 covers 8 bases. Trimming cost V 8 bases and J 3 bases; bases outside gene matches: 5. Germline V gene sequence: CDR1 SNHLY, CDR2 FYNNEI. This CDR3 is 14 amino acids long. The CDR3 here is CASWQGAYTGELFF. In nucleotides, the CDR3 is TGTGCCAGCTGGCAGGGGGCATACACCGGGGAGCTGTTTTTT.

V is TRBV20-1 and J is TRBJ2-1, with a tentative D call TRBD2 (7 bases). The V end was cut by 6 bases, the J end by 12 bases, with 15 bases between. The germline V gene has CDR1 DFQATT and CDR2 SNEGSKA (reference sequence). The CDR3 extends over 11 amino acids. The CDR3 bases are TGCAGTGCCACACAAGGGGGGGCGCAGTTCTTC. It is translated as CSATQGGAQFF.

This clone has just one count. The chain carries TRBV19 and TRBJ1-1; possible D gene TRBD1, 6 bases. V was clipped by 0 bases and J by 0 bases, with 8 bases between them. The CDR3 is 15 amino acids. Germline V gene sequence: CDR1 LNHDA, CDR2 SQIVND (reference sequence). CDR3 in amino acids: CASSIDGTLNTEAFF. CDR3 coding DNA: TGTGCCAGTAGTATAGACGGGACACTGAACACTGAAGCTTTCTTT.

The chain carries TRBV6-6 and TRBJ1-4, with 10 bases lining up with TRBD1. Germline V gives CDR1 MNHNY, CDR2 SVGAGI (reference sequence). This CDR3 comprises 14 residues. V lost 6 bases, J lost 5 bases, and 3 bases stayed unmatched. The CDR3 region has the DNA TGTGCCAGCAGATCGGGACAGGGGAATGAAAAACTGTTTTTT. It yields the protein CASRSGQGNEKLFF.

This chain links TRBV7-8 with TRBJ1-5; D uncertain. The V gene lost 5 bases and the J gene lost 4 bases, with 21 bases spanning the gap. Germline V lookup: CDR1 SGHVS, CDR2 FQNEAQ. CDR3 length: 17 residues. In DNA, the CDR3 is TGTGCCAGCAGCCCGAGCGGGTGGGCAGAGGGTAATCAGCCCCAGCATTTT. It yields the protein CASSPSGWAEGNQPQHF. Looking up the rest from reference TRBV7-8 and TRBJ1-5 gives the full variable domain: GAGVSQSPRYKVAKRGQDVALRCDPISGHVSLFWYQQALGQGPEFLTYFQNEAQLDKSGLPSDRFFAERPEGSVSTLKIQRTQQEDSAVYLCASSPSGWAEGNQPQHFGDGTRLSIL.

This rearrangement joins TRBV7-2 to TRBJ2-1, with D possibly matching TRBD2 (6 bases). The CDR3 consists of 17 residues. The germline V gene encodes CDR1 SGHTA and CDR2 FQGNSA. Trimming cost V 1 base and J 4 bases, with 17 bases left between them. The chain's CDR3 is CASSLEAGRAGYNEQFF. The CDR3 coding sequence is TGTGCCAGCAGCTTAGAGGCCGGCAGGGCGGGATACAATGAGCAGTTCTTC.

A few counts support this clone. The chain combines TRBV6-4 with TRBJ2-2; D perhaps matches TRBD1 (6 bases). This CDR3 spans 15 amino acids. CDR1 MRHNA and CDR2 SNTAGT come from the germline V gene. V lost 4 bases and J lost 6, with 15 bases in between. The CDR3 reads CASSVAGGASGELFF. The CDR3 nucleotides are TGTGCCAGCAGTGTGGCTGGGGGCGCCTCCGGGGAGCTGTTTTTT.

The chain combines TRBV5-1 with TRBJ1-5, with D perhaps TRBD1 (5 bases). The CDR3 length is 15 residues. Germline V CDR1 and CDR2: SGHRS, YFSETQ. The germline V and J ends were trimmed by 0 bases and 6 bases, with 13 bases remaining between them. Here the CDR3 reads CASSLDGGGAQPQHF. DNA of the CDR3: TGCGCCAGCAGCTTGGATGGGGGAGGTGCTCAGCCCCAGCATTTT.

This clone was observed once. The chain joins TRBV9 to TRBJ1-2; D is unresolved. The CDR3 totals 13 residues. V lost 4 bases to trimming and J lost 4 bases, with 11 bases between them. CDR1 and CDR2 from the germline V gene are SGDLS and YYNGEE. CDR3 sequence (DNA): TGTGCCAGCAGCTCCGAGAACCCCTATGGCTACACCTTC. It is translated as CASSSENPYGYTF.

V usage is TRBV21-1 and J usage is TRBJ2-7; TRBD2, the table's D call, was not compared with the DNA. TRBV21-1 is given as a pseudogene. The CDR3 is made up of 15 amino acids. CDR3 amino acids: CASSKEGGGPREQYF. CDR3 nucleotide sequence: TGTGCCAGCAGCAAAGAAGGGGGGGGCCCAAGAGAGCAGTACTTC.

The V call is TRBV9, the J call TRBJ2-5; tentatively, D is TRBD1 (6 bases). The germline CDR1 and CDR2 sequences are SGDLS and YYNGEE. The V and J ends lost 0 bases and 5 bases respectively, with 8 bases between them. The CDR3 covers 13 residues. CDR3 in DNA: TGTGCCAGCAGCGTAGGACAGGAGGAGACCCAGTACTTC. Its translation is CASSVGQEETQYF.

In its sample, this clone was seen a few times. The chain carries TRBV4-1 and TRBJ1-1; 7 bases map to TRBD1. V shed 0 bases and J 6 bases; nucleotides not matched to a gene: 13. The CDR3 is made up of 17 amino acids. CDR1 MGHRA and CDR2 YSYEKL come from the germline V gene. The DNA for the CDR3 is TGCGCCAGCAGCCAAGATCGTCCGGACAGGCGAATCCCTGAAGCTTTCTTT. Translating gives CASSQDRPDRRIPEAFF.

The V gene is TRBV14, the J gene TRBJ1-5; D gene uncertain. This CDR3 is 17 amino acids long. The germline V gene has CDR1 SGHDN and CDR2 FVKESK. V shed 3 bases and J shed 2 bases, with 17 bases lying between them. DNA of the CDR3: TGTGCCAGCAGCCACCTATCCGCAGGTTTTGGCAATCAGCCCCAGCATTTT. Amino acids: CASSHLSAGFGNQPQHF. The whole variable domain, remainder taken from reference TRBV14 and TRBJ1-5, is EAGVTQFPSHSVIEKGQTVTLRCDPISGHDNLYWYRRVMGKEIKFLLHFVKESKQDESGMPNNRFLAERTGGTYSTLKVQPAELEDSGVYFCASSHLSAGFGNQPQHFGDGTRLSIL.

This clone was seen only once. V gene TRBV9 combines with J gene TRBJ1-2, with D unresolved. Germline assignment: CDR1 SGDLS and CDR2 YYNGEE. The CDR3 is 15 amino acids. Trimming took off 0 bases at V and 7 bases at J, with 16 bases between the two ends. CDR3 loop: CASSVDGLGGGGYTF. DNA of the CDR3: TGTGCCAGCAGCGTAGACGGCCTCGGAGGCGGTGGCTACACCTTC.

This sequence joins TRBV4-1 and TRBJ1-1; D gene unclear. Germline V CDR1 and CDR2: MGHRA, YSYEKL. The V gene lost 0 bases and the J gene lost 4 bases, with 9 bases spanning the gap. The CDR3 is made up of 14 amino acids. CDR3 residues: CASSQEIRGTEAFF. The CDR3 DNA sequence: TGCGCCAGCAGCCAAGAGATCCGGGGCACTGAAGCTTTCTTT.

This clone was seen a few times. Distinct nucleotide sequences in the sample also encode this CDR3. The chain links TRBV18 to TRBJ2-5; D possibly corresponds to TRBD2 (7 bases). Germline CDR1 is KGHSH and CDR2 is LQKENI. Trimming pared 2 bases from V and 2 bases from J, leaving 12 bases between. This CDR3 contains 15 residues. CDR3 sequence: CASSPLAGAQETQYF. The DNA for the CDR3 is TGTGCCAGCTCACCATTGGCGGGGGCTCAAGAGACCCAGTACTTC.

This rearrangement joins TRBV6-1 to TRBJ1-6; D unresolved. V was shortened by 2 bases and J by 5 bases, with 10 bases between the two germline ends. Germline CDR1 is MNHNS and CDR2 is SASEGT. The length of the CDR3 is 15 residues. This CDR3 is CASSEHLANNSPLHF. CDR3 nucleotide sequence: TGTGCCAGCAGTGAACACCTCGCGAATAATTCACCCCTCCACTTT.

V is TRBV7-2 and J is TRBJ2-3, with 9 positions matching TRBD2. CDR1 and CDR2 (germline): SGHTA, FQGNSA. The V gene end was trimmed by 5 bases and the J gene end by 0 bases; junction bases not matched to a gene: 9. This CDR3 has 17 residues. CDR3 bases: TGTGCCAGCAGCCCCCGAGTTACTAGCGGGAGCACAGATACGCAGTATTTT. The encoded protein is CASSPRVTSGSTDTQYF. Together with reference TRBV7-2 and TRBJ2-3, the CDR3 gives the full variable domain: GAGVSQSPSNKVTEKGKDVELRCDPISGHTALYWYRQSLGQGLEFLIYFQGNSAPDKSGLPSDRFSAERTGGSVSTLTIQRTQQEDSAVYLCASSPRVTSGSTDTQYFGPGTRLTVL.

In this sample, this clone turned up once. This rearrangement joins TRBV5-1 to TRBJ2-5; D is possibly TRBD1 (5 bases). CDR3 size: 13 residues. Trimming took off 4 bases at V and 9 bases at J, with 16 bases between the two ends. CDR1 and CDR2 (germline): SGHRS, YFSETQ. The CDR3 coding sequence is TGCGCCAGCAGCCCGGGCCTTCAAGGGGCCCAGTACTTC. Its translation is CASSPGLQGAQYF.

This chain connects TRBV7-2 to TRBJ2-5; D perhaps matches TRBD2 (7 bases). Germline V lookup: CDR1 SGHTA, CDR2 FQGNSA. This CDR3 is 16 amino acids long. V lost 5 bases and J 5 bases, leaving 21 bases between the germline ends. CDR3 sequence: CASSPNGGLTRETQYF. The CDR3 DNA reads as TGTGCCAGCAGCCCCAACGGGGGGCTCACCAGGGAGACCCAGTACTTC. Supplemented by reference TRBV7-2 and TRBJ2-5, the full variable domain reads GAGVSQSPSNKVTEKGKDVELRCDPISGHTALYWYRQSLGQGLEFLIYFQGNSAPDKSGLPSDRFSAERTGGSVSTLTIQRTQQEDSAVYLCASSPNGGLTRETQYFGPGTRLLVL.

This clone was seen a handful of times. V is TRBV4-1 and J is TRBJ1-1, with 7 bases matching TRBD1. V shed 4 bases, J shed 1 base, and the junction held 0 bases outside the gene matches. CDR3 length: 13 amino acids. From germline, CDR1 is MGHRA and CDR2 YSYEKL. This CDR3 is CASSRQGNTEAFF. CDR3 DNA: TGCGCCAGCAGCCGACAGGGGAACACTGAAGCTTTCTTT.

The chain couples TRBV5-4 to TRBJ2-1; TRBD2 matches 8 bases. V lost 3 bases, J lost 1 base, and 6 bases stayed unmatched. This CDR3 has 16 amino acids. The germline gives CDR1 SGHNT, CDR2 YYREEE (reference sequence). For the CDR3, the DNA is TGTGCCAGCAGCTCCGCGGGGGGCCGGTCCTACAATGAGCAGTTCTTC. It yields the protein CASSSAGGRSYNEQFF.

The chain uses TRBV9 and TRBJ2-7; tentatively, D is TRBD1 (6 bases). Between the trimmed V and J ends, which lost 0 bases and 2 bases, there was a span of 12 bases. CDR1 and CDR2 (germline): SGDLS, YYNGEE. This CDR3 is built from 15 residues. The DNA for the CDR3 is TGTGCCAGCAGCGTAGAGGCAGGACAGACCTACGAGCAGTACTTC. It yields the protein CASSVEAGQTYEQYF.

The chain joins TRBV27 to TRBJ1-6; no reliable D call. The germline V gene has CDR1 MNHEY and CDR2 SMNVEV (reference sequence). Trimming took off 4 bases at V and 9 bases at J, with 10 bases between the two ends. This CDR3 has 13 residues. This CDR3 is CASSSWEGSPLHF. CDR3 DNA: TGTGCCAGCAGTTCGTGGGAGGGTTCACCCCTCCACTTT.

The rearrangement links TRBV6-1 to TRBJ1-3; D is ambiguous. The germline V gene encodes CDR1 MNHNS and CDR2 SASEGT. The CDR3 runs to 12 residues. V lost 5 bases and J lost 3, with 5 bases in between. CDR3 coding DNA: TGTGCCAGCAGTCCAGATGGAAACACCATATATTTT. This encodes CASSPDGNTIYF.